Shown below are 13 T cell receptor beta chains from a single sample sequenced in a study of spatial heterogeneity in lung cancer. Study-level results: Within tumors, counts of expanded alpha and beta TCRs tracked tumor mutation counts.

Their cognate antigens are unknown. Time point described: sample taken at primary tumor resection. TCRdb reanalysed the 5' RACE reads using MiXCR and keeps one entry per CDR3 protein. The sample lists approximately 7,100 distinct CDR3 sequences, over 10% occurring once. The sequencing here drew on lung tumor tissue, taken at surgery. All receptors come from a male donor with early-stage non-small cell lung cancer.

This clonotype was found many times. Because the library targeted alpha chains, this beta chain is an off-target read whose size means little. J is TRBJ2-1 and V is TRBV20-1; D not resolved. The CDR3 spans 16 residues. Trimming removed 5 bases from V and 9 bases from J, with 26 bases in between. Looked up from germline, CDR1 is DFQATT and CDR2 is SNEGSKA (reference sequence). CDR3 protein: CSADPQSSRVTGEQFF. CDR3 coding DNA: TGCAGTGCTGATCCTCAATCGTCCCGGGTAACGGGTGAGCAGTTCTTC.

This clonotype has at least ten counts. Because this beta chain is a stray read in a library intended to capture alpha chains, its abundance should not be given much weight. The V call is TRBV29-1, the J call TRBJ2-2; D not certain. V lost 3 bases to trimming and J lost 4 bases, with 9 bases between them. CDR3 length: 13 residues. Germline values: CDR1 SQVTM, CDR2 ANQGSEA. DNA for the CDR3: TGCAGCGTTGATGGCAGAAGCACCGGGGAGCTGTTTTTT. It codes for CSVDGRSTGELFF.

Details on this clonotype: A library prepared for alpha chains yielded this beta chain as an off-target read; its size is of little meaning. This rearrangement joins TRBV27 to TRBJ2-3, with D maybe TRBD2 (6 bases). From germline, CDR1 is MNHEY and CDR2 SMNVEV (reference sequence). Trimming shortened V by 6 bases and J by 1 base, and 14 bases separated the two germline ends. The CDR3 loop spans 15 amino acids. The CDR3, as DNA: TGTGCCAGCAGGGTTATGATAGCGGGCACAGATACGCAGTATTTT. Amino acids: CASRVMIAGTDTQYF.

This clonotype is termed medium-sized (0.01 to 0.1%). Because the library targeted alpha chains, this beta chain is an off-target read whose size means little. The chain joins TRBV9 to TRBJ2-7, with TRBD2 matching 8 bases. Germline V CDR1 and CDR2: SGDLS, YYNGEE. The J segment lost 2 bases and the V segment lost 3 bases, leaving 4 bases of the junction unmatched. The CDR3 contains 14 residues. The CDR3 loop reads CASSEKREPYEQYF. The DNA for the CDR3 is TGTGCCAGCAGCGAAAAGCGGGAGCCCTACGAGCAGTACTTC.

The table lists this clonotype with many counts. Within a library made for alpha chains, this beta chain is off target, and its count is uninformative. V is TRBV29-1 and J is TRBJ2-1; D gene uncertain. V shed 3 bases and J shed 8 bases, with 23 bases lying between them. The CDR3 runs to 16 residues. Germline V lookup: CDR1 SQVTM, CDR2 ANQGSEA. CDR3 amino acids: CSVDGLGQHSADEQFF. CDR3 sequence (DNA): TGCAGCGTTGATGGGCTTGGCCAACATTCGGCCGATGAGCAGTTCTTC.

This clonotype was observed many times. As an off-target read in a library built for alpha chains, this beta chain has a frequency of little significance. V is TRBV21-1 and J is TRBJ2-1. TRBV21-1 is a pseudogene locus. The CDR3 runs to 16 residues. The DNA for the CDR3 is TGTGCCAGCAGCGCAATTGCAGCGAGCTCCTACAATGAGCAGTTCTTC. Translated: CASSAIAASSYNEQFF.

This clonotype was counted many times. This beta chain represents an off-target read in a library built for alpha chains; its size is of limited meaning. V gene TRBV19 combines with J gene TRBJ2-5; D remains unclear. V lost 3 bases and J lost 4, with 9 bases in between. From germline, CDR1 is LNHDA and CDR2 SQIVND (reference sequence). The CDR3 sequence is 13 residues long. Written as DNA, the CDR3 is TGTGCCAGTAGTATTGCAGTTGGAGAGACCCAGTACTTC. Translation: CASSIAVGETQYF. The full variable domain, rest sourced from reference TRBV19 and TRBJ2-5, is DGGITQSPKYLFRKEGQNVTLSCEQNLNHDAMYWYRQDPGQGLRLIYYSQIVNDFQKGDIAEGYSVSREKKESFPLTVTSAQKNPTAFYLCASSIAVGETQYFGPGTRLLVL.

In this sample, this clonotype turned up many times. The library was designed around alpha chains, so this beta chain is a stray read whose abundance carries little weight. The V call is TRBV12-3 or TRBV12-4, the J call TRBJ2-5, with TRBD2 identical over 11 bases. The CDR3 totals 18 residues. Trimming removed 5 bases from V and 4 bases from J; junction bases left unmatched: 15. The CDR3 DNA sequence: TGTGCCAGCAGTCCGCCGCTAGCGGGAGGTCCAAAGTCAGAGACCCAGTACTTC. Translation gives CASSPPLAGGPKSETQYF.

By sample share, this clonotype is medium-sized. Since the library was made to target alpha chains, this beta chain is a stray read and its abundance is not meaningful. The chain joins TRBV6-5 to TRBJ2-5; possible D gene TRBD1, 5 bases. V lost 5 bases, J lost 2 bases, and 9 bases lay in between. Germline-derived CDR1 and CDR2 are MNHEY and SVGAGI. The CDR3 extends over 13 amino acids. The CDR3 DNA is TGTGCCAGCAGTAGAGACAGACAAGAGACCCAGTACTTC. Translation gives CASSRDRQETQYF.

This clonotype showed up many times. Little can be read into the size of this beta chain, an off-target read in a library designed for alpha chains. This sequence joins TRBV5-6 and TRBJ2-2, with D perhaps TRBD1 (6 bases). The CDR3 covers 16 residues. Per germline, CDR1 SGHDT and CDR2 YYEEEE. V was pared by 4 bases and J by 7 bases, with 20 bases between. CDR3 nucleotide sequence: TGTGCCAGCAGCCCGTGGGGGCGCGCGGATGGCGGGGAGCTGTTTTTT. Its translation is CASSPWGRADGGELFF. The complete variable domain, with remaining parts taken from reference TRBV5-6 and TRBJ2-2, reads DAGVTQSPTHLIKTRGQQVTLRCSPKSGHDTVSWYQQALGQGPQFIFQYYEEEERQRGNFPDRFSGHQFPNYSSELNVNALLLGDSALYLCASSPWGRADGGELFFGEGSRLTVL.

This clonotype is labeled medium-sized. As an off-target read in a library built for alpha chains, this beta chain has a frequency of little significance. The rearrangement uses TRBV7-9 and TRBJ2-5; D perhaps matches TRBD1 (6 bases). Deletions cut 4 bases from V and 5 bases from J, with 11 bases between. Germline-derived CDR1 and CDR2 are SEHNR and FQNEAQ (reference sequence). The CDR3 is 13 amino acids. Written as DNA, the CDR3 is TGTGCCAGCAGCTCCAGGGGCCCGGAGACCCAGTACTTC. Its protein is CASSSRGPETQYF. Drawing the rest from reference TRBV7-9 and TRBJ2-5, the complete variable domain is DTGVSQNPRHKITKRGQNVTFRCDPISEHNRLYWYRQTLGQGPEFLTYFQNEAQLEKSRLLSDRFSAERPKGSFSTLEIQRTEQGDSAMYLCASSSRGPETQYFGPGTRLLVL.

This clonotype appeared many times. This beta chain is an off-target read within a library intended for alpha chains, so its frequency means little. The CDR3 DNA follows: TGTGCTAGTGGTTCCCGCGCCCGGGACAATCGGAATTACGAGCAGTACTTC. Protein sequence: CASGSRARDNRNYEQYF. The chain employs TRBV12-5 and TRBJ2-7, with a possible D match to TRBD1 (6 bases). V was trimmed by 4 bases and J by 4 bases, leaving 23 bases between them. There are 17 residues in the CDR3. Per germline, CDR1 LGHNT and CDR2 FRNRAP. The entire variable domain, with the rest obtained from reference TRBV12-5 and TRBJ2-7, is as follows: DARVTQTPRHKVTEMGQEVTMRCQPILGHNTVFWYRQTMMQGLELLAYFRNRAPLDDSGMPKDRFSAEMPDATLATLKIQPSEPRDSAVYFCASGSRARDNRNYEQYFGPGTRLTVT.

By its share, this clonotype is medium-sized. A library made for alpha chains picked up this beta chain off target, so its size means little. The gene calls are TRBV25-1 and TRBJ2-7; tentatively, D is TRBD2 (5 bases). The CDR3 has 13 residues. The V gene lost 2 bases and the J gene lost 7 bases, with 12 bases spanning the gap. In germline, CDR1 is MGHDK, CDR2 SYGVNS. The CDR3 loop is CASSEVGRGEQYF. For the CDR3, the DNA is TGTGCCAGCAGTGAAGTGGGAAGAGGGGAGCAGTACTTC.